This T cell receptor beta chain was obtained from a study of shared clonotypes between healthy human individuals. In the study overall: Each donor's CD8 memory used one plate, CD8 naive two, each CD4 subset three. Findings and caveats of the study: There were few donors, and this limited the genetic and exposure-history diversity represented.

The run depth of the assay was deep. Sequencing was performed with immunoSEQ multiplex PCR; in TCRdb, only in-frame clones are kept and a portion is missing. The sample comprises more than 1 million clones, 75% to 80% of which are singletons, and 0.5% to 0.6% rests with the top ten. Germline trimming cut 6 bases from V and 7 bases from J; bases unmatched to any gene: 5. The CDR3 has 13 residues. CDR1 is MNHEY, CDR2 SVGAGI, per germline. Comments on this clone: Its antigen is unidentified.

This chain joins TRBV6-5 and TRBJ2-4, with TRBD2 identical over 8 bases. The sequence was collected from a man aged 18 to 29 in good health. Some clones in this sample may be carry-over from other donors' samples. Sequencing was done on a sample of memory CD4+ T cells from PBMCs. Stated subset: CD45RA-negative fraction. The CDR3 coding sequence is TGTGCCAGCAGCCGGGGGGGTGAGAACATTCAGTACTTC. Protein: CASSRGGENIQYF.